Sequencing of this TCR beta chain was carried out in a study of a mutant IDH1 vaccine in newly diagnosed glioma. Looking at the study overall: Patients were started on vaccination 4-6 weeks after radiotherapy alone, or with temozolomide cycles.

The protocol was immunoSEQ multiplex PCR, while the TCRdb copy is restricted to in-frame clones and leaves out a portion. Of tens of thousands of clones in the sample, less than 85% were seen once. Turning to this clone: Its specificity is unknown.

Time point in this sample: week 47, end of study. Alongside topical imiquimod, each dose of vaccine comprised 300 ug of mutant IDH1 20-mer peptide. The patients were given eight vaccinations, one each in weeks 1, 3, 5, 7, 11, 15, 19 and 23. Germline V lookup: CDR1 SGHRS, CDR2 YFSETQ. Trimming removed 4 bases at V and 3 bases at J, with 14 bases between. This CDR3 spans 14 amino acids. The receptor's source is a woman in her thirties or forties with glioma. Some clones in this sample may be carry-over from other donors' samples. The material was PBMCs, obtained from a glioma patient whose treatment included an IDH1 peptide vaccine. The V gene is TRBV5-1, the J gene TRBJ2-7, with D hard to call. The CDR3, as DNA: TGCGCCAGCAGCGAAAGGTCCAAGAGCTACGAGCAGTACTTC. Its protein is CASSERSKSYEQYF.